This is a list of T cell receptor beta chains from one sample in a study of T cells after yellow fever vaccination. MiXCR, applied by TCRdb to the 5' RACE reads, yields one record per CDR3 protein. The sample includes 300,000 to 400,000 distinct CDR3 sequences, roughly 7.5% of them seen just once. Here the sequenced sample was PBMCs, taken 35 to 50 days after the first yellow fever vaccination. These receptors were taken from a man in his late teens or twenties who received the YFV17D yellow fever vaccine. Each CDR3 is given without its conserved first and last residue.

TRBJ1-5 TRBV12-3/TRBV12-4 12 ASSLLDSNQPQH
TRBJ2-5 TRBV29-1 11 STRQGVGETQY
TRBJ2-1 TRBV28 12 ASSPAGGSDEQF
TRBJ2-2 TRBV7-3 15 ASSLTPDRGLGGELF
TRBJ2-2 TRBV4-2 14 ASSQEGAGRAGELF
TRBJ2-1 TRBV5-1 15 ASSLWTSGGAHNEQF
TRBJ1-1 TRBV5-1 12 ASSLEQPGTEAF
TRBJ2-3 TRBV6-5 14 ASSYGYGGGTDTQY
TRBJ1-1 TRBV7-9 14 ASSLHGNPTDTEAF
TRBJ1-1 TRBV7-9 12 ASSKPTGNTEAF
TRBJ2-7 TRBV4-1 13 ASSQAQGGGYEQY
TRBJ2-5 TRBV6-5 12 ASSYSSGPETQY
TRBJ2-7 TRBV27 11 ASSLGGTGEQY
TRBJ2-6 TRBV18 13 ASSPRTYGANVLT
TRBJ1-3 TRBV10-1 14 ASSDGSGGSGNTIY
TRBJ1-3 TRBV7-2 14 ASSPQGPSSGNTIY
TRBJ2-3 TRBV5-4 14 ASSLGDHSSTDTQY
TRBJ1-6 TRBV14 13 ASSQGGGVNSPLH
TRBJ2-5 TRBV5-6 12 ASSQTSGVGPQY
TRBJ1-4 TRBV14 14 ASSQKGGTADEKLF
TRBJ2-3 TRBV6-4 13 ASSDGLASTDTQY
TRBJ1-2 TRBV5-1 12 ASSSYDANYGYT
TRBJ2-3 TRBV7-9 13 ASSFPEAPQDTQY
TRBJ2-1 TRBV7-2 14 ASRARTGTPNNEQF
TRBJ1-6 TRBV20-1 13 SASPGTESLSPLH
TRBJ1-1 TRBV21-1 14 ASSKSRDRGRAEAF
TRBJ2-3 TRBV5-6 15 ASSFFGTGGDDDTQY
TRBJ2-5 TRBV6-1 12 ASRPTMERGTQY
TRBJ2-2 TRBV3-1 13 ASSSRDSDTGELF
TRBJ2-1 TRBV7-3 11 ASSFQPYDEQF
TRBJ1-4 TRBV27 12 ASSVDRATEKLF
TRBJ2-3 TRBV14 11 ASSKLDPDTQY
TRBJ1-1 TRBV4-3 12 ASSQVWEYTEAF
TRBJ1-2 TRBV5-1 12 ASSLDRGRGGYT
TRBJ2-3 TRBV6-1 14 ASSERQGPSTDTQY
TRBJ2-5 TRBV7-8 12 ASSPGLGRETQY
TRBJ2-5 TRBV5-1 12 ASSGGQGQETQY
TRBJ2-5 TRBV15 14 ATSKAGGLYRETQY
TRBJ1-1 TRBV9 10 ASSSEAGEAF
TRBJ1-1 TRBV7-8 16 ASSNKPRGGLGWDRAF
TRBJ1-6 TRBV27 11 ASTRLPGAPLH
TRBJ1-5 TRBV3-1 13 ASSQDIGGGQPQH
TRBJ2-1 TRBV7-2 14 ASSLRGRGMWNEQF
TRBJ1-1 TRBV29-1 11 SVEIRGFTEAF
TRBJ1-1 TRBV6-4 11 ASSFSENTEAF
TRBJ2-3 TRBV10-3 10 AIMTTGDTQY
TRBJ1-3 TRBV7-9 11 ASNRQGGNTIY
TRBJ2-5 TRBV5-8 12 ASSLGVAQETQY
TRBJ1-1 TRBV5-1 11 ASSFSTGPEAF
TRBJ1-5 TRBV9 12 ASSASYSNQPQH
TRBJ2-3 TRBV6-1 12 ASSLDSSTDTQY
TRBJ1-5 TRBV12-3/TRBV12-4 18 ASSFHPTDVWSLSNQPQH
TRBJ1-5 TRBV7-9 15 ASSPQGAWGSNQPQH
TRBJ2-5 TRBV5-1 11 ASSLGGAETQY
TRBJ2-1 TRBV12-3/TRBV12-4 12 ASSLGAGGYEQF
TRBJ1-1 TRBV7-3 11 ASSLDYNTEAF